This entry concerns a single TCR beta chain. Libraries were prepared by immunoSEQ multiplex PCR; TCRdb keeps only in-frame clonotypes and omits some of them. The table has 120,000 to 150,000 clones, roughly 90% seen once. This sample was taken from a study of blood T cell repertoires in COVID-19. The germline V gene encodes CDR1 SGHTA and CDR2 FQGTGA. The CDR3 runs to 15 residues. The V gene end was trimmed by 3 bases and the J gene end by 2 bases; junction bases not matched to a gene: 3. The rearrangement links TRBV7-3 to TRBJ2-3, with 9 bases aligning to TRBD1. This receptor was identified in a woman between 45 and 60 years old with acute or convalescent COVID-19. Sequenced: peripheral blood. CDR3: CASSLDRGHTDTQYF. CDR3 coding DNA: TGTGCCAGCAGCTTGGACAGGGGCCACACAGATACGCAGTATTTT.